This entry lists 11 T cell receptor beta chains sequenced from one sample in a study of blood T cell repertoires in COVID-19. Only in-frame clones appear in the TCRdb table, and some are missing; sequencing was by immunoSEQ multiplex PCR. The data show just under 150,000 clones, with more than 75% seen just once and approximately 5% held by the top ten. Sequenced material: peripheral blood. These TCRs come from a human donor in a cohort sampled during active COVID-19.

As DNA, the CDR3 is TGCGCCAGCAGCGGTACAAGGAGCTCCTACGAGCAGTACTTC. As protein: CASSGTRSSYEQYF. The chain is built from TRBV5-1 and TRBJ2-7, with D unresolved. Trimming left V 4 bases short and J 0 bases short, with 11 bases between. There are 14 residues in the CDR3. The germline V gene has CDR1 SGHRS and CDR2 YFSETQ.

V is TRBV28 and J is TRBJ1-4; 9 nucleotides match TRBD1. The V and J ends lost 6 bases and 8 bases, in that order; junction bases with no gene match: 19. The CDR3 has 18 amino acids. Looked up from germline, CDR1 is MDHEN and CDR2 is SYDVKM. The CDR3 DNA sequence: TGTGCCAGCAGGGGATACTCGGGACAGGGAGAAGGAGGAGAAAAACTGTTTTTT. Translation: CASRGYSGQGEGGEKLFF.

This sequence joins TRBV24-1 and TRBJ2-3, with TRBD2 matching 12 bases. Germline V CDR1 and CDR2: KGHDR, SFDVKD. The CDR3 has 17 amino acids. V was clipped by 2 bases and J by 4 bases; unmatched bases: 6. The CDR3 DNA reads TGTGCCACCAGTGATTCTAGCGGGGGGGCCAAGCCAGATACGCAGTATTTT. Protein product: CATSDSSGGAKPDTQYF.

The rearrangement joins TRBV5-1 to TRBJ2-1, with 9 bases identical to TRBD1. This CDR3 has 16 residues. The V gene's germline CDR1 is SGHRS and CDR2 YFSETQ. J lost 6 bases, V lost 7 bases, and 14 bases had no gene match. This CDR3 reads CASGIGPGQGGNEQFF. The CDR3 DNA follows: TGCGCCAGCGGGATCGGCCCGGGACAGGGTGGCAATGAGCAGTTCTTC.

The chain is built from TRBV7-8 and TRBJ1-1; 8 bases are a match to TRBD1. This CDR3 spans 15 amino acids. The ends lost 2 bases at V and 3 bases at J; junction bases unmatched: 5. The germline V gene encodes CDR1 SGHVS and CDR2 FQNEAQ. The CDR3 DNA reads TGTGCCAGCAGCTTACAGGGGGCCGGGGACACTGAAGCTTTCTTT. This codes for CASSLQGAGDTEAFF.

J is TRBJ1-5 and V is TRBV19, with 8 nucleotides matching TRBD1. V dropped 3 bases and J dropped 3; count of bases not matched to a gene: 7. The CDR3 extends over 16 amino acids. The germline V gene encodes CDR1 LNHDA and CDR2 SQIVND (reference sequence). This chain's CDR3 is CASSIRTGPYNQPQHF. The CDR3 nucleotides are TGTGCCAGTAGTATTAGGACAGGGCCTTACAATCAGCCCCAGCATTTT.

This chain connects TRBV4-2 to TRBJ2-2; 12 bases fit TRBD2. J gave up 10 bases and V 3 bases, and 6 bases lay outside the gene matches. The CDR3 is 15 amino acids. CDR1 LGHNA and CDR2 YNFKEQ come from the germline V gene. CDR3 nucleotide sequence: TGTGCCAGCAGCCACGGACTAGCGGGAATTGAGGAGCTGTTTTTT. As protein: CASSHGLAGIEELFF.

This clone was observed a single time. The rearrangement links TRBV6-5 to TRBJ1-5, with D perhaps matching TRBD1 (5 bases). CDR3 length: 13 residues. V lost 8 bases, J lost 3 bases, and 11 bases lay in between. Per germline, CDR1 MNHEY and CDR2 SVGAGI. The CDR3 loop is CASEQGINQPQHF. For the CDR3, the DNA is TGTGCCAGCGAGCAGGGCATCAATCAGCCCCAGCATTTT.

V gene TRBV9 combines with J gene TRBJ2-1; 14 bases fit TRBD2. V lost 0 bases to trimming and J lost 8 bases; unmatched junction nucleotides: 7. The CDR3 runs 17 residues. In germline, CDR1 is SGDLS, CDR2 YYNGEE. This chain's CDR3 is CASSVGLTSGRADEQFF. CDR3 coding DNA: TGTGCCAGCAGCGTAGGACTGACTAGCGGGAGGGCGGATGAGCAGTTCTTC.

The chain links TRBV7-3 to TRBJ2-5; TRBD1 is a possible D gene (6 bases). Trimming took off 5 bases at V and 2 bases at J, with 15 bases between the two ends. This CDR3 spans 15 amino acids. The V gene's germline CDR1 is SGHTA and CDR2 FQGTGA. The CDR3 is CASSPFTGPQETQYF. For the CDR3, the DNA is TGTGCCAGCAGCCCTTTCACAGGGCCACAAGAGACCCAGTACTTC. The complete variable domain, with remaining parts taken from reference TRBV7-3 and TRBJ2-5, reads GAGVSQTPSNKVTEKGKYVELRCDPISGHTALYWYRQSLGQGPEFLIYFQGTGAADDSGLPNDRFFAVRPEGSVSTLKIQRTERGDSAVYLCASSPFTGPQETQYFGPGTRLLVL.

V and J are TRBV24-1 and TRBJ1-2, with 9 bases identical to TRBD1. Unmatched junction bases numbered 7, after V lost 5 bases and J lost 4 bases. This CDR3 is 15 amino acids long. Germline V gene lookup returns CDR1 KGHDR and CDR2 SFDVKD. The CDR3 reads CATSAPDRGIYGYTF. The DNA of the CDR3 is TGTGCCACCAGTGCCCCGGACAGGGGCATCTATGGCTACACCTTC.